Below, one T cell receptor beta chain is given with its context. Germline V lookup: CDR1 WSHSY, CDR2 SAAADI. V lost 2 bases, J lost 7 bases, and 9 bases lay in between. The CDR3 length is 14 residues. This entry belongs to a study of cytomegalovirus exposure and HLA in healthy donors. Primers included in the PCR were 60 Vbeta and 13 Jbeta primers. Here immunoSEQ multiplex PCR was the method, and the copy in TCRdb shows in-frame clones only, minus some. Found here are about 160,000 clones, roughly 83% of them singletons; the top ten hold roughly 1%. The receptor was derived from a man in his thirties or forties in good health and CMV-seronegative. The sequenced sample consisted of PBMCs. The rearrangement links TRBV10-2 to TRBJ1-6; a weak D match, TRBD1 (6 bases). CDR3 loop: CASSEAGVNSPLHF. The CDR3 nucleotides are TGCGCCAGCAGTGAGGCAGGGGTAAATTCACCCCTCCACTTT.